Listed below are T cell receptor beta chains from one sample, sequenced in a study of T cell responses to AZD1222 COVID-19 vaccine. Assay used: immunoSEQ multiplex PCR; TCRdb lists only in-frame clones, some missing. The data contain more than 90,000 clones, about nine tenths of them singletons. The source material was peripheral blood, sampled 28 days after the second AZD1222 dose. Receptors originate from an adult who received the AZD1222 COVID-19 vaccine. The CDR3 runs from the conserved cysteine through the conserved F or W. The D gene is left open where the match is weak. Expanded clones get a size class; other rows say once, few or many, or leave the size out.

>TRBV6-4|-|TRBJ2-5|TRBD2
CASSEGTSGQETQYF
TGTGCCAGCAGTGAAGGGACTAGCGGCCAAGAGACCCAGTACTTC
>TRBV5-4|-|TRBJ2-5|TRBD1
CASSLRQGGETQYF
TGTGCCAGCAGCCTACGACAGGGTGGAGAGACCCAGTACTTC
>TRBV4-2|-|TRBJ2-7|TRBD2
CASSPGLAGQYEQYF
TGTGCCAGCAGCCCGGGACTAGCGGGACAGTACGAGCAGTACTTC
>TRBV6-5|-|TRBJ1-2|-
CASRTQGGDGYTF
TGTGCCAGCAGAACGCAGGGAGGCGATGGCTACACCTTC
>TRBV20-1|few|TRBJ1-1|-
CSAFNTEAFF
TGCAGTGCCTTTAACACTGAAGCTTTCTTT
>TRBV12-3/TRBV12-4|once|TRBJ2-1|-
CASSRLANEQFF
TGTGCCAGCAGTCGACTGGCTAATGAGCAGTTCTTC
>TRBV27|-|TRBJ2-5|-
CASSSYSWTEETQYF
TGTGCCAGCAGTTCCTATAGCTGGACAGAAGAGACCCAGTACTTC
>TRBV18|-|TRBJ1-1|-
CASSPTSQGYGTEAFF
TGTGCCAGCTCACCTACCTCACAGGGATATGGCACTGAAGCTTTCTTT
>TRBV4-1|few|TRBJ2-7|-
CASSLTETFHYEQYF
TGCGCCAGCAGCCTGACGGAGACATTTCACTACGAGCAGTACTTC
>TRBV30|-|TRBJ1-1|-
CAWSVLFGESTEAFF
TGTGCCTGGAGTGTACTTTTTGGGGAAAGTACTGAAGCTTTCTTT
>TRBV19|once|TRBJ2-1|-
CASIGYNEQFF
TGTGCCAGTATCGGGTACAATGAGCAGTTCTTC
>TRBV29-1|-|TRBJ1-1|-
CSAKQGGGTEAFF
TGCAGCGCTAAACAGGGAGGGGGCACTGAAGCTTTCTTT
>TRBV11-2|-|TRBJ2-1|-
CASSLGSLFNEQFF
TGTGCCAGCAGCTTAGGTTCTCTGTTTAATGAGCAGTTCTTC
>TRBV19|-|TRBJ1-5|TRBD1
CASSIIRGRSNQPQHF
TGTGCCAGTAGTATAATAAGGGGGCGAAGCAATCAGCCCCAGCATTTT
>TRBV5-6|few|TRBJ2-5|-
CASSLQETQYF
TGTGCCAGCAGCCTCCAAGAGACCCAGTACTTC
>TRBV6-4|-|TRBJ1-1|-
CASSDTILKNTEAFF
TGTGCCAGCAGTGACACAATACTAAAGAACACTGAAGCTTTCTTT
>TRBV6-6|-|TRBJ2-5|-
CASSYMETQYF
TGTGCCAGCAGTTACATGGAGACCCAGTACTTC
>TRBV19|-|TRBJ2-7|-
CASSPTGPTYEQYF
TGTGCCAGTAGTCCGACAGGACCGACCTACGAGCAGTACTTC
>TRBV19|-|TRBJ1-1|TRBD1
CASSVTGGVTEAFF
TGTGCCAGTAGTGTTACAGGGGGGGTCACTGAAGCTTTCTTT
>TRBV15|-|TRBJ2-5|TRBD2
CATSRDGLAGWETQYF
TGTGCCACCAGCAGAGATGGACTAGCGGGATGGGAGACCCAGTACTTC
>TRBV6-5|-|TRBJ1-1|-
CASSYVGGAATEAFF
TGTGCCAGCAGTTACGTTGGAGGGGCGGCCACTGAAGCTTTCTTT
>TRBV19|-|TRBJ2-2|-
CASSRRLTASTGELFF
TGTGCCAGTAGTAGAAGACTGACTGCGAGTACCGGGGAGCTGTTTTTT
>TRBV5-1|-|TRBJ2-7|TRBD1
CASSREMTGGVYEQYF
TGCGCCAGCAGCAGAGAGATGACAGGGGGTGTCTACGAGCAGTACTTC
>TRBV28|-|TRBJ2-5|TRBD1
CASSLPWGQQETQYF
TGTGCCAGCAGTCTTCCCTGGGGACAGCAAGAGACCCAGTACTTC
>TRBV19|-|TRBJ2-7|-
CASSIGPRSSYEQYF
TGTGCCAGTAGTATTGGACCACGTAGCTCCTACGAGCAGTACTTC